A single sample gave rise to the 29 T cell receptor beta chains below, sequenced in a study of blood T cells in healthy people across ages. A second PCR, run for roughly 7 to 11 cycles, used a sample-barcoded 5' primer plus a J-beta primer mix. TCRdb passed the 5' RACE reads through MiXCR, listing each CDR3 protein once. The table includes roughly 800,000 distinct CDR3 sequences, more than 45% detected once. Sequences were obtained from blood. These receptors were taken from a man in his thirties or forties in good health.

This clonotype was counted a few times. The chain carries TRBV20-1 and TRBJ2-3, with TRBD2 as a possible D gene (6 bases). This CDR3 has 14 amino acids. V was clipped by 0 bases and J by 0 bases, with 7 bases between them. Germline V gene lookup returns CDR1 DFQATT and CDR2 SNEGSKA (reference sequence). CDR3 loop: CSARDGTSTDTQYF. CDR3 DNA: TGCAGTGCTAGAGATGGGACTAGCACAGATACGCAGTATTTT.

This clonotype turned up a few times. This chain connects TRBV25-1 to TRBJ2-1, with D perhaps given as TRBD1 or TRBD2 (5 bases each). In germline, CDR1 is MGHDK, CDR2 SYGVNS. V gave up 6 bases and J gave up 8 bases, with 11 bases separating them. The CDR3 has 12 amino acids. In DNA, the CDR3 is TGTGCCAGCAGGGGGCAAGCGGATGAGCAGTTCTTC. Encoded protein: CASRGQADEQFF.

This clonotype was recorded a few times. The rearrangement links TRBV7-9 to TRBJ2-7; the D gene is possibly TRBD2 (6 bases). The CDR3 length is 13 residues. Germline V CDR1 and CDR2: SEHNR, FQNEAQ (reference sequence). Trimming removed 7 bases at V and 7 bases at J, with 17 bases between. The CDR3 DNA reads TGTGCCAGCACCGAGTTGGGGGGTGGAGAGCAGTACTTC. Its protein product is CASTELGGGEQYF.

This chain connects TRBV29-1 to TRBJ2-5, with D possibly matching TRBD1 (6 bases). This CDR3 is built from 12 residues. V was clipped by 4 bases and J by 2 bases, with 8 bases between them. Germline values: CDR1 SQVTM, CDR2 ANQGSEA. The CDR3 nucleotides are TGCAGCGTTGGAGGACAGCAAGAGACCCAGTACTTC. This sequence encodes CSVGGQQETQYF.

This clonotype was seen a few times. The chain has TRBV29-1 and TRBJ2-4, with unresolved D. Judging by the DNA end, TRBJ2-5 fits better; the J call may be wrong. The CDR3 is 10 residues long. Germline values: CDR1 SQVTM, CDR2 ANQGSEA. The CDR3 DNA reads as TGCAGCTTTGGGCAAGAGACCCAGTACTTC. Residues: CSFGQETQYF.

The CDR3 nucleotides read TGCAGTGCTAGACGCCCCGGAAGCGGGAGCACAGATACGCAGTATTTT. Encoded protein: CSARRPGSGSTDTQYF. J is TRBJ2-3 and V is TRBV20-1, with D perhaps TRBD2 (6 bases). This CDR3 comprises 16 residues. V was pared by 2 bases and J by 0 bases, with 15 bases between. CDR1 and CDR2 (germline): DFQATT, SNEGSKA (reference sequence).

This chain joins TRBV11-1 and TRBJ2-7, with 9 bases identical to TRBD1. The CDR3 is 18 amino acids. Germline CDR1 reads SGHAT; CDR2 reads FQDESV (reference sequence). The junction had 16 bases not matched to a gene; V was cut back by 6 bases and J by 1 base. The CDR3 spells CASSPAAQGTGRSYEQYF. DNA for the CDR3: TGTGCCAGCAGTCCTGCAGCCCAAGGGACAGGGCGGTCCTACGAGCAGTACTTC.

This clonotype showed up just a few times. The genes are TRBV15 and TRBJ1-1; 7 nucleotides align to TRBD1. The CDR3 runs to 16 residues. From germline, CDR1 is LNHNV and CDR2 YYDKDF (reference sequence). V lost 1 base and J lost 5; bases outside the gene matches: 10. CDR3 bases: TGTGCCACCAGCAGAGGACGACAGGGCGGGACAACTGAAGCTTTCTTT. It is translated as CATSRGRQGGTTEAFF.

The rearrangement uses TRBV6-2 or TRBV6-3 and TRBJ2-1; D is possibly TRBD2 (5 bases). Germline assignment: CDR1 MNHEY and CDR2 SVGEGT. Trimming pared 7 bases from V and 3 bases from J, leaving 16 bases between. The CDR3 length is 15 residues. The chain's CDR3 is CASTPGGGYYNEQFF. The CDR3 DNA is TGTGCCAGCACTCCCGGCGGAGGCTACTACAATGAGCAGTTCTTC.

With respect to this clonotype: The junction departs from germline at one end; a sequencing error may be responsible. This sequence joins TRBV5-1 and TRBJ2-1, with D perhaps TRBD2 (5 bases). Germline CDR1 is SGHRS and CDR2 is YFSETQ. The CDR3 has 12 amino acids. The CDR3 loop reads CANSASHAEQFF. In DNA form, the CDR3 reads TGCGCCAACAGCGCTAGCCATGCTGAGCAGTTCTTC.

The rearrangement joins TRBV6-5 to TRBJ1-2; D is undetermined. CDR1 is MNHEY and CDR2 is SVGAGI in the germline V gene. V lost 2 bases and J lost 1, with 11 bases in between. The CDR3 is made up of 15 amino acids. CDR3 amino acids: CASSYMDAGNYGYTF. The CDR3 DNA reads TGTGCCAGCAGTTACATGGACGCCGGTAACTATGGCTACACCTTC.

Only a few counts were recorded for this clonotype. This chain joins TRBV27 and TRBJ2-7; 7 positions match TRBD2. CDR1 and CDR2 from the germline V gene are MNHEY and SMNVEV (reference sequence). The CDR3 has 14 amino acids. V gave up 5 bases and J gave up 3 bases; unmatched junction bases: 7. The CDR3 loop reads CASSPTGGLYEQYF. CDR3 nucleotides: TGTGCCAGCAGTCCAACGGGGGGACTCTACGAGCAGTACTTC.

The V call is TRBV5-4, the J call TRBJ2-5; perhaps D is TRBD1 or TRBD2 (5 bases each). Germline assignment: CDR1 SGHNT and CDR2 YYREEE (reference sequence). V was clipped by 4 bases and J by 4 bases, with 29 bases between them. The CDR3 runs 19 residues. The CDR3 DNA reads TGTGCCAGCAGCACCTCAAATTGGGACCCCGACGGGCCGGGAGAGACCCAGTACTTC. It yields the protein CASSTSNWDPDGPGETQYF.

CDR3 in amino acids: CAISESRVTNYGYTF. The CDR3 DNA reads as TGTGCCATCAGTGAGTCCCGGGTTACTAACTATGGCTACACCTTC. The chain recombines TRBV10-3 with TRBJ1-2; the D is unclear. CDR1 and CDR2 (germline): ENHRY, SYGVKD. V gave up 0 bases and J gave up 0 bases, with 8 bases separating them. This CDR3 contains 15 residues.

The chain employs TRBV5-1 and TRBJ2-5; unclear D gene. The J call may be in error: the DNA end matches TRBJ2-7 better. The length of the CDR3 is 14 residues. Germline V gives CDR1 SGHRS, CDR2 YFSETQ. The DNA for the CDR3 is TGCGCCAGCAGCTTTGGGGATCCAACCTACGAGCAGTACTTC. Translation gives CASSFGDPTYEQYF.

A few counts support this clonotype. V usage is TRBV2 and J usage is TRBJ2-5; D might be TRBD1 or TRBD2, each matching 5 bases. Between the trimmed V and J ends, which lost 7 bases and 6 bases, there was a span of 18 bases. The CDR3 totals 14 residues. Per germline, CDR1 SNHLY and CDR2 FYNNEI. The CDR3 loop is CASKRDAPTKTQYF. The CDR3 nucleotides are TGTGCCAGCAAGAGGGACGCTCCGACAAAGACCCAGTACTTC.

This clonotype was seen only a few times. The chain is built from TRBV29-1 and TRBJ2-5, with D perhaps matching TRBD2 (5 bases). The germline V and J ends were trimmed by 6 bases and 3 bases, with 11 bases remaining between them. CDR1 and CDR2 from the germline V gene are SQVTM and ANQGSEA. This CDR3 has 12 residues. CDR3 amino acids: CSVGKQEETQYF. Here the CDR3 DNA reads TGCAGCGTCGGGAAGCAGGAAGAGACCCAGTACTTC.

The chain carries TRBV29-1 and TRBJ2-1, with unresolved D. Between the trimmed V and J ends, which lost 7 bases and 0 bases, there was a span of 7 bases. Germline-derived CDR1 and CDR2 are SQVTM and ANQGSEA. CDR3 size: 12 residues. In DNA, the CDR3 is TGCAGCGACTCGGGCTCCTACAATGAGCAGTTCTTC. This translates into CSDSGSYNEQFF.

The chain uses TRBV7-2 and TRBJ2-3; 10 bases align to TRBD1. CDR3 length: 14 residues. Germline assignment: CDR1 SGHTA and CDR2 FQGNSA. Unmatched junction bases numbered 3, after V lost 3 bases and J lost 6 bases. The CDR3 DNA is TGTGCCAGCAGCTTGACAGGGGGCGCGGATACGCAGTATTTT. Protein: CASSLTGGADTQYF. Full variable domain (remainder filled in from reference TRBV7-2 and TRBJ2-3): GAGVSQSPSNKVTEKGKDVELRCDPISGHTALYWYRQSLGQGLEFLIYFQGNSAPDKSGLPSDRFSAERTGGSVSTLTIQRTQQEDSAVYLCASSLTGGADTQYFGPGTRLTVL.

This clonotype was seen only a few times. The CDR3 is CASGQGEQGNTQYF. Here the CDR3 DNA reads TGTGCCAGCGGGCAGGGGGAACAGGGAAATACGCAGTATTTT. The chain combines TRBV27 with TRBJ2-3; 7 bases line up with TRBD1. V lost 8 bases to trimming and J lost 7 bases; unmatched junction nucleotides: 12. Germline V gives CDR1 MNHEY, CDR2 SMNVEV (reference sequence). This CDR3 comprises 14 residues.

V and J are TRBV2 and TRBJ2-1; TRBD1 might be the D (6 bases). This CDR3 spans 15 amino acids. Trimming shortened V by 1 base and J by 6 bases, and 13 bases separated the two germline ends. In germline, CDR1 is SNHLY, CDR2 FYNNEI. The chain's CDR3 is CASSEVQGLVNEQFF. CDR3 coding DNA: TGTGCCAGCAGTGAAGTACAGGGTCTGGTCAATGAGCAGTTCTTC.

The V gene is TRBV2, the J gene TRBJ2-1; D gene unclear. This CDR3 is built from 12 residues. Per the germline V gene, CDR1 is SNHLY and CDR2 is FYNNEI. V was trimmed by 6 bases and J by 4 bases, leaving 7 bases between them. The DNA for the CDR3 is TGTGCCAGCAGAACTCGATACAATGAGCAGTTCTTC. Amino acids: CASRTRYNEQFF.

The CDR3 is CASSKEADTQYF. CDR3 bases: TGCGCCAGCAGCAAGGAGGCGGATACGCAGTATTTT. This chain links TRBV5-1 with TRBJ2-3; D may be TRBD2 (5 bases). Germline assignment: CDR1 SGHRS and CDR2 YFSETQ. Trimming pared 4 bases from V and 6 bases from J, leaving 9 bases between. The CDR3 is made up of 12 amino acids. Full variable domain (rest looked up from reference TRBV5-1 and TRBJ2-3): KAGVTQTPRYLIKTRGQQVTLSCSPISGHRSVSWYQQTPGQGLQFLFEYFSETQRNKGNFPGRFSGRQFSNSRSEMNVSTLELGDSALYLCASSKEADTQYFGPGTRLTVL.

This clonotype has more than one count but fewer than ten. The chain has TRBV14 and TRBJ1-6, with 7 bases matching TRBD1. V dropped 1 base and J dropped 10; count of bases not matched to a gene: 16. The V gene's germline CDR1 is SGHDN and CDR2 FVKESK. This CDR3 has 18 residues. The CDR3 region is CASSQGDTGQRTRSPLHF. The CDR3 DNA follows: TGTGCCAGCAGCCAAGGAGATACGGGACAGAGGACTCGATCACCCCTCCACTTT. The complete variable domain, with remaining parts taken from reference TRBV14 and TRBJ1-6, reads EAGVTQFPSHSVIEKGQTVTLRCDPISGHDNLYWYRRVMGKEIKFLLHFVKESKQDESGMPNNRFLAERTGGTYSTLKVQPAELEDSGVYFCASSQGDTGQRTRSPLHFGNGTRLTVT.

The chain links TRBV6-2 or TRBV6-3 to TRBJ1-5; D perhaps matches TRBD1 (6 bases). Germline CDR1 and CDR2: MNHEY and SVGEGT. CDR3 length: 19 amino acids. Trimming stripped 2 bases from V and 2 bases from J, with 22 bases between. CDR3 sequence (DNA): TGTGCCAGCAGTTACCGTTCCGGGGCAGGGGAAAAGGGCAATCAGCCCCAGCATTTT. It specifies CASSYRSGAGEKGNQPQHF.

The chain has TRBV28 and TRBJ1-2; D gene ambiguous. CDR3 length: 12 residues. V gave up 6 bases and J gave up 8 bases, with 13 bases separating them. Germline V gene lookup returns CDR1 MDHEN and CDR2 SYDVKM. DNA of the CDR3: TGTGCCAGCAGCCCAGCCGGATTAGGCTACACCTTC. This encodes CASSPAGLGYTF.

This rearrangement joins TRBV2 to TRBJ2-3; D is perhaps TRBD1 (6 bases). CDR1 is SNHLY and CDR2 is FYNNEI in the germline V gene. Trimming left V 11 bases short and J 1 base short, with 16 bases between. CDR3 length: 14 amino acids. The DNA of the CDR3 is TGTGCCTGCCAACAGGGTACCCGCACAGATACGCAGTATTTT. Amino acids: CACQQGTRTDTQYF.

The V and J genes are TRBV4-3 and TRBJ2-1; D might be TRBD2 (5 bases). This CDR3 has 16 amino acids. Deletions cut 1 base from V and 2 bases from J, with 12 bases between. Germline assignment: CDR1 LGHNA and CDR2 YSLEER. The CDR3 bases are TGCGCCAGCAGCCAAGGAGGTCAAGCGGCCTACAATGAGCAGTTCTTC. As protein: CASSQGGQAAYNEQFF.

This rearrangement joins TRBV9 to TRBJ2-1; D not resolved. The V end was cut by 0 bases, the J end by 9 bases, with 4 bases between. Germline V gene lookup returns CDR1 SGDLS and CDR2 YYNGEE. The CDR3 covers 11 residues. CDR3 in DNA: TGTGCCAGCAGCGTAGGGCTTGAGCAGTTCTTC. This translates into CASSVGLEQFF.